These T cell receptor beta chains were read from a single sample in a study of beta chain features in type 1 diabetes. The assay was immunoSEQ multiplex PCR, and TCRdb's table has in-frame clones only and misses some. The sample has a few hundred thousand clones; more than 12% are singletons. Sample: naive CD4+ T cells from blood. These receptors all come from a woman between 18 and 30 years old in good health. CDR3s include the opening cysteine and the closing phenylalanine or tryptophan. The order of the fields is J gene, V gene, clone size, D gene, CDR3 length, CDR3 DNA, CDR3 protein. The D gene is left open where the match is weak. Clone size is given for some rows only: seen once, a few or many times, or a class if the clone is expanded.

TRBJ2-3 TRBV5-1 NA NA 12 TGCGCCAGCAGCTGGCAGACAGATACGCAGTATTTT CASSWQTDTQYF
TRBJ1-2 TRBV30 few TRBD1 16 TGTGCCTGGAGGGAAAGATACAGGGGGCAGAGCTATGGCTACACCTTC CAWRERYRGQSYGYTF
TRBJ2-6 TRBV11-2 few TRBD1 16 TGTGCCAGCCAGGGGGACAGGGGCTCTGGGGCCAACGTCCTGACTTTC CASQGDRGSGANVLTF
TRBJ2-7 TRBV30 few NA 15 TGTGCCTGGAGTGCTGATAGCGGCCCAGTTAAAGAGCAGTACTTC CAWSADSGPVKEQYF
TRBJ2-5 TRBV11-2 few NA 14 TGTGCCAGCAGCTTAGTCTCGTACCAAGAGACCCAGTACTTC CASSLVSYQETQYF
TRBJ1-5 TRBV19 NA TRBD1 16 TGTGCCAGTAGTTTCCAAAGGACAGGGGGAAGTCAGCCCCAGCATTTT CASSFQRTGGSQPQHF
TRBJ2-6 TRBV7-2 NA NA 15 TGTGCCAGCAGCCCGCAGGGATCCGGGGCCAACGTCCTGACTTTC CASSPQGSGANVLTF
TRBJ2-5 TRBV5-1 NA NA 14 TGCGCCAGCAGCCTCGGGACTGCGCAAGAGACCCAGTACTTC CASSLGTAQETQYF
TRBJ1-2 TRBV27 NA NA 14 TGTGCCAGCAGCCGACACGGGGGGGGCTATGGCTACACCTTC CASSRHGGGYGYTF
TRBJ2-7 TRBV7-2 few NA 12 TGTGCCAGCAGCTGGGTCGGGAGTGAGCAGTACTTC CASSWVGSEQYF
TRBJ2-2 TRBV9 NA TRBD1 15 TGTGCCAGCAGCGTCGGGACAGGGCGCACCGGGGAGCTGTTTTTT CASSVGTGRTGELFF
TRBJ1-2 TRBV7-8 NA NA 14 TGTGCCAGCAGCCAACAACAGGAACCCCATGGCTACACCTTC CASSQQQEPHGYTF
TRBJ2-7 TRBV7-9 NA NA 15 TGTGCCAGCAGCCCCCGGGGGAGCGAGTCCTACGAGCAGTACTTC CASSPRGSESYEQYF
TRBJ2-5 TRBV5-1 few TRBD1 16 TGCGCCAGCAGCATGACCCCGGGACAGCACCAAGAGACCCAGTACTTC CASSMTPGQHQETQYF
TRBJ2-7 TRBV9 few TRBD2 16 TGTGCCAGCAGCGCCCAGATCACTAGCGGGCTCTACGAGCAGTACTTC CASSAQITSGLYEQYF
TRBJ2-2 TRBV7-2 NA TRBD1 16 TGTGCCAGCAGCTTCTCCGGGACAGGGGACACCGGGGAGCTGTTTTTT CASSFSGTGDTGELFF